This T cell receptor (beta chain) was retrieved from a study of T cell responses to AZD1222 COVID-19 vaccine. Trimming removed 0 bases at V and 5 bases at J, with 3 bases between. This CDR3 is built from 11 residues. The germline V gene encodes CDR1 SGHDT and CDR2 YYEEEE. Comment on this clone: What it binds is unknown.

Study-level points and caveats: It should be noted that donors were predominantly white British and more often female, and clonal diversity was possibly underestimated. Across spike, vaccine-associated CD4 TCRs were found, dominant at 160-218 and 743-854.

Repertoires were generated with immunoSEQ multiplex PCR, while TCRdb's copy carries only in-frame clones and drops some. The top ten clones hold 4% to 5.5% of a sample with 85,000 to 110,000 clones, 80% to 95% of them seen once. The material sequenced was peripheral blood, taken on day 0 of AZD1222 vaccination. The clonotype originates from an adult in good health. The gene calls are TRBV5-6 and TRBJ2-7; D unclear. CDR3 coding DNA: TGTGCCAGCAGCTTGGGCCACGAGCAGTACTTC. It is translated as CASSLGHEQYF.